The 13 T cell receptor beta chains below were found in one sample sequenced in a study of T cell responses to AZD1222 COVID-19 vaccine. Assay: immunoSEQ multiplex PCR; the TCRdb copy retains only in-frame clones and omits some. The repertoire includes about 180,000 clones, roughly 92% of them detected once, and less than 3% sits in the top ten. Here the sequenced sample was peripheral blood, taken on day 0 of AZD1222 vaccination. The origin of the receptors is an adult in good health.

Here the CDR3 DNA reads TGTGCCAGTAGGCCGGGACCGGGAAACACCATATATTTT. It codes for CASRPGPGNTIYF. This chain uses TRBV19 with TRBJ1-3; D is possibly TRBD1 (5 bases). Germline-derived CDR1 and CDR2 are LNHDA and SQIVND (reference sequence). The CDR3 length is 13 residues. The V end was cut by 6 bases, the J end by 4 bases, with 10 bases between.

The CDR3 DNA is TGTGCCACCAGTGACCGGACCCTAACCGGGACAGGGATGTTGGGCTACACCTTC. Residues: CATSDRTLTGTGMLGYTF. The rearrangement uses TRBV24-1 and TRBJ1-2; 9 positions agree with TRBD1. The V gene end was trimmed by 4 bases and the J gene end by 8 bases; junction bases not matched to a gene: 19. CDR1 is KGHDR and CDR2 is SFDVKD in the germline V gene. The CDR3 consists of 18 residues.

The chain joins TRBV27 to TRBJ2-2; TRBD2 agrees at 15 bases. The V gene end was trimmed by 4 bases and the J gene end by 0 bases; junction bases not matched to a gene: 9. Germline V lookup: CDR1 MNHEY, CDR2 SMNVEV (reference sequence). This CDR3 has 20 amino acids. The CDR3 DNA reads TGTGCCAGCAGTTCCTTCCGGGGACTAGCGGGAGGCCCGAACACCGGGGAGCTGTTTTTT. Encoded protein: CASSSFRGLAGGPNTGELFF.

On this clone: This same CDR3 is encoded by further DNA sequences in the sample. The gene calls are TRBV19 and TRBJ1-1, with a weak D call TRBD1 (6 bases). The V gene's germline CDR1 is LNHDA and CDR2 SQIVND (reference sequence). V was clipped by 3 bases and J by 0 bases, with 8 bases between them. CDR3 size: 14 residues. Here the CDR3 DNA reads TGTGCCAGTAGTATTCGGGGGCTGAACACTGAAGCTTTCTTT. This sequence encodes CASSIRGLNTEAFF.

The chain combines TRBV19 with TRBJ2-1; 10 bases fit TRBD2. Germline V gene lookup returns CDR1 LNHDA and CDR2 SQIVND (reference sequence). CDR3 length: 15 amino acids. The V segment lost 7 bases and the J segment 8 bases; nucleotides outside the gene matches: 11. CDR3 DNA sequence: TGTGCCAGTAAAACCCCTAGCGGGAGTTTCGATGAGCAGTTCTTC. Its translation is CASKTPSGSFDEQFF.

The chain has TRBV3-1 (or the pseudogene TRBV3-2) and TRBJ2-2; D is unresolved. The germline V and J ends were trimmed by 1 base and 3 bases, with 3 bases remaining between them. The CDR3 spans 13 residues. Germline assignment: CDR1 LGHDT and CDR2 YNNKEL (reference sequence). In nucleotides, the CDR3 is TGTGCCAGCAGCCAAGGGGACACCGGGGAGCTGTTTTTT. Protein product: CASSQGDTGELFF.

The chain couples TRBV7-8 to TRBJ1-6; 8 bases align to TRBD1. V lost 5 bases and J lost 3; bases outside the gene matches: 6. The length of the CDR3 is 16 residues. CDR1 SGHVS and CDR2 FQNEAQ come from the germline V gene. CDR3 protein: CASSEPTGVYNSPLHF. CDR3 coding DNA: TGTGCCAGCAGCGAACCGACAGGGGTCTATAATTCACCCCTCCACTTT.

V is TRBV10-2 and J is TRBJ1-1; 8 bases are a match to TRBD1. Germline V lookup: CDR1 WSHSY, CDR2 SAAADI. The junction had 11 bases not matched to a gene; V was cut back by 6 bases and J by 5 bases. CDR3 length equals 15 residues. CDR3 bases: TGCGCCAGCAGGACCCAGCGGACAGGGAGTACTGAAGCTTTCTTT. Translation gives CASRTQRTGSTEAFF.

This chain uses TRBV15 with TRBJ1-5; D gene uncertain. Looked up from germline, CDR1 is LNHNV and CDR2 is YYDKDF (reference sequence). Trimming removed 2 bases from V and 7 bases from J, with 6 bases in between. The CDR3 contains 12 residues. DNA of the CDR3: TGTGCCACCAGCAGACCCGAACAGCCCCAGCATTTT. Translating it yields CATSRPEQPQHF.

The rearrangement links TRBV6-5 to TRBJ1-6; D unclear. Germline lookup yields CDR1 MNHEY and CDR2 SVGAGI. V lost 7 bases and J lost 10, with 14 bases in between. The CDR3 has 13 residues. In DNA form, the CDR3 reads TGTGCCAGCACTGGCGGCATTTGGTCACCCCTCCACTTT. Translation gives CASTGGIWSPLHF.

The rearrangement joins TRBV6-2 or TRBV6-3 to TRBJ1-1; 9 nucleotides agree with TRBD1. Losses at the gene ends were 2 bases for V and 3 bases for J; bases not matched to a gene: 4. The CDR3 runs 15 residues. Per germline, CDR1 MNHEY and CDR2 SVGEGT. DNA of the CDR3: TGTGCCAGCAGTTACCTAAGGACAGGGGACACTGAAGCTTTCTTT. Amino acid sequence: CASSYLRTGDTEAFF.

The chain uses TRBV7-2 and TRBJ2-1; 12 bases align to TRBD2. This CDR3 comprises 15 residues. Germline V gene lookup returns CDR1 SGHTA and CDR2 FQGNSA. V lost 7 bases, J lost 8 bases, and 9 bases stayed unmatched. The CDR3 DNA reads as TGTGCCAGCAAGGGTAGACTAGCGGGAGCCGATGAGCAGTTCTTC. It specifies CASKGRLAGADEQFF. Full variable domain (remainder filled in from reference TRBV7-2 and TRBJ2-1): GAGVSQSPSNKVTEKGKDVELRCDPISGHTALYWYRQSLGQGLEFLIYFQGNSAPDKSGLPSDRFSAERTGGSVSTLTIQRTQQEDSAVYLCASKGRLAGADEQFFGPGTRLTVL.

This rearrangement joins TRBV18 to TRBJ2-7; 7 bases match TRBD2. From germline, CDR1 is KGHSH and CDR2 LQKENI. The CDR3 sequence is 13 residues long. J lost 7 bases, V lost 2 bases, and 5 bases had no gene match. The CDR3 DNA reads TGTGCCAGCTCACCAAGAAGGGAGGGGGAGCAGTACTTC. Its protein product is CASSPRREGEQYF.